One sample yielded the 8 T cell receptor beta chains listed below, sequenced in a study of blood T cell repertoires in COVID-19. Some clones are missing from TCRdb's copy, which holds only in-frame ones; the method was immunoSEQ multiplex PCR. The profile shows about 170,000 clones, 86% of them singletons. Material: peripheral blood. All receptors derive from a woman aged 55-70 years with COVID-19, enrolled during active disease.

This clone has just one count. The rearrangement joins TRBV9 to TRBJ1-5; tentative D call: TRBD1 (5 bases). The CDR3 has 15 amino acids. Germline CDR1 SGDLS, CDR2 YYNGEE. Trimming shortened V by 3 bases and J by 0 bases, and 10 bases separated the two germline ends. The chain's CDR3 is CASSEGIYSNQPQHF. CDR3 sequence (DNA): TGTGCCAGCAGCGAGGGGATTTATAGCAATCAGCCCCAGCATTTT.

The CDR3 bases are TGTGCCAGCAGCCTCCGGGACAGCTGGCTCTCTGACTATGGCTACACCTTC. Its translation: CASSLRDSWLSDYGYTF. The chain uses TRBV7-8 and TRBJ1-2; 7 bases agree with TRBD1. There are 17 residues in the CDR3. Trimming removed 5 bases from V and 3 bases from J; junction bases left unmatched: 15. CDR1 and CDR2 (germline): SGHVS, FQNEAQ.

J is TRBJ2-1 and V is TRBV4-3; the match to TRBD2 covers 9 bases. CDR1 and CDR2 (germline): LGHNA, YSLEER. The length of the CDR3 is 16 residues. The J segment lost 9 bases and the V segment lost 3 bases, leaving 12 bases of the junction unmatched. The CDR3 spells CASSQGREGRWGEQFF. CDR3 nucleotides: TGCGCCAGCAGCCAGGGGCGGGAGGGCCGGTGGGGTGAGCAGTTCTTC.

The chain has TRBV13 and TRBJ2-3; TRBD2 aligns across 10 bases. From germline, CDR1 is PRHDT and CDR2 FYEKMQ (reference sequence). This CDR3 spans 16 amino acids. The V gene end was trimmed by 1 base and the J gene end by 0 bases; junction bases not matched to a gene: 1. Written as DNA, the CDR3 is TGTGCCAGCAGCTTAGAGACTAGCGGGAGCACAGATACGCAGTATTTT. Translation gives CASSLETSGSTDTQYF.

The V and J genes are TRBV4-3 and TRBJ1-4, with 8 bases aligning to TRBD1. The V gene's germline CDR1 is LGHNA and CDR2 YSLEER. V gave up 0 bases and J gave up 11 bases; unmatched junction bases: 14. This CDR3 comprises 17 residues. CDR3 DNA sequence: TGCGCCAGCAGCCAAGAGGTCGGGTGGACAGGGCCCCGGAAACTGTTTTTT. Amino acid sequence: CASSQEVGWTGPRKLFF.

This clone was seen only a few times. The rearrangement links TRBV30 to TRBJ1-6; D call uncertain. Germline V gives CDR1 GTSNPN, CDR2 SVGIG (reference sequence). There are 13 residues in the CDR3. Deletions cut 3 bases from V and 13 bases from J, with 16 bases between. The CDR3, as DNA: TGTGCCTGGAGGCGATACGACTTAACTCCCCTCCACTTT. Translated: CAWRRYDLTPLHF. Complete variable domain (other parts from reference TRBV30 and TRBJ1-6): SQTIHQWPATLVQPVGSPLSLECTVEGTSNPNLYWYRQAAGRGLQLLFYSVGIGQISSEVPQNLSASRPQDRQFILSSKKLLLSDSGFYLCAWRRYDLTPLHFGNGTRLTVT.

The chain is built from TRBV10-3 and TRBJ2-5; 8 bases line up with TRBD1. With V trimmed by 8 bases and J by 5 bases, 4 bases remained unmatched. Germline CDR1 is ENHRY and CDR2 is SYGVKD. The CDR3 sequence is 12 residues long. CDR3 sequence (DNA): TGTGCCATCGGGACAGGTTTGGAGACCCAGTACTTC. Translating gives CAIGTGLETQYF.

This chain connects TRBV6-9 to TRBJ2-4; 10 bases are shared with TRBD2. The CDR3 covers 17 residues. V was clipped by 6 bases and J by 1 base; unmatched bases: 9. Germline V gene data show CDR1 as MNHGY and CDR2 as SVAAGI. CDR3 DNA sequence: TGTGCCAGCAGAACCGCTAGCGGGAGTGGGGCCAAAAACATTCAGTACTTC. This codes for CASRTASGSGAKNIQYF.